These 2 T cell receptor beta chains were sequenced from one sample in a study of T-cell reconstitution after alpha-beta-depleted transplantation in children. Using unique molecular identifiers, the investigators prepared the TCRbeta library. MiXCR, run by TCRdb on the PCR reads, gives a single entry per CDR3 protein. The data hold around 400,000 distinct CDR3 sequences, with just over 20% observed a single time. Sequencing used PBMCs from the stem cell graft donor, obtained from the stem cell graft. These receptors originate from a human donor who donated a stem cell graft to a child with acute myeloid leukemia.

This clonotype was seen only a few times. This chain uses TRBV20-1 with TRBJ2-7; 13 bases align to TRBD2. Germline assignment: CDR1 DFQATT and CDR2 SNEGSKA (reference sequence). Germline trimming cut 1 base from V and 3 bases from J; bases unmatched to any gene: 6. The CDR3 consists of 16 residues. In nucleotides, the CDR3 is TGCAGTGCTAGAGGGACTAGCGGGAGAGACCGCTACGAGCAGTACTTC. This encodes CSARGTSGRDRYEQYF.

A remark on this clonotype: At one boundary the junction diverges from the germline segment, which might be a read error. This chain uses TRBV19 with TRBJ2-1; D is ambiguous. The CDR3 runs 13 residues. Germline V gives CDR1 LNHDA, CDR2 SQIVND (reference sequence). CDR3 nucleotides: TGTGGCAGTAGTATCCCCCCTTACAATGAGCAGTTCTTC. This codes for CGSSIPPYNEQFF. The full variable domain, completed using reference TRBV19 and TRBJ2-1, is DGGITQSPKYLFRKEGQNVTLSCEQNLNHDAMYWYRQDPGQGLRLIYYSQIVNDFQKGDIAEGYSVSREKKESFPLTVTSAQKNPTAFYLCGSSIPPYNEQFFGPGTRLTVL.